This T cell receptor beta chain appears in the sequencing data of a study of cytomegalovirus exposure and HLA in healthy donors. As for the study in general: Clustering assigned approximately 78% of the roughly 400 genotyped donors to the Caucasian-associated ancestry cluster. Study conclusions and caveats: It was shown in a later analysis that HLA-associated TCR beta chains were more clonally expanded than other, equally common chains.

PCR was performed using 60 Vbeta and 13 Jbeta primers. Produced via immunoSEQ multiplex PCR; TCRdb's table is partial and in-frame only. This sample has fewer than 150,000 clones; about four fifths occur once, and the top ten carry around 2.7%. In germline, CDR1 is ENHRY, CDR2 SYGVKD. The CDR3 spans 14 residues. Trimming took off 0 bases at V and 8 bases at J, with 11 bases between the two ends. A note on this clone: No antigen is known for it.

The TCR comes from a woman aged 18-30 years in good health and CMV-seronegative. The specimen sequenced was PBMCs. The chain uses TRBV10-3 and TRBJ2-1, with D perhaps TRBD1 (5 bases). CDR3 nucleotides: TGTGCCATCAGTGAGTCGGGGTGGGGCGATGAGCAGTTCTTC. It translates to CAISESGWGDEQFF.